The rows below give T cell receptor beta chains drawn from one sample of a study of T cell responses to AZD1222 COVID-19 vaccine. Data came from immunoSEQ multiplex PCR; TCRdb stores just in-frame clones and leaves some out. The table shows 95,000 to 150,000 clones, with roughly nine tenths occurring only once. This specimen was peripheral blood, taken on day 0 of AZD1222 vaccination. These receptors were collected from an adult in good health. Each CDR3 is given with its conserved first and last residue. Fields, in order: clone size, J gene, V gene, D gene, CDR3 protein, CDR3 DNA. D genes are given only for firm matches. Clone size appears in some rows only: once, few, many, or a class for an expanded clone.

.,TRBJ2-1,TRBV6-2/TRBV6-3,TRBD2,CASSYSLREAYNEQFF,TGTGCCAGCAGTTACTCCTTGCGGGAGGCGTACAATGAGCAGTTCTTC
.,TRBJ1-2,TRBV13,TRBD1,CASSFGQGHGYTF,TGTGCCAGCAGCTTCGGACAGGGGCATGGCTACACCTTC
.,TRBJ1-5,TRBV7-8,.,CASSRQSNQPQHF,TGTGCCAGCAGCCGACAGAGCAATCAGCCCCAGCATTTT
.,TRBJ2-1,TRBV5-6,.,CASSLGAWNEQFF,TGTGCCAGCAGCTTGGGAGCGTGGAATGAGCAGTTCTTC
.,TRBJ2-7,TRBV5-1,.,CASTFTSGSSYEQYF,TGCGCCAGCACCTTTACGTCAGGAAGCTCCTACGAGCAGTACTTC
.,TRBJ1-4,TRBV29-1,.,CSVSFDRSANEKLFF,TGCAGCGTTAGTTTTGACCGCTCGGCTAATGAAAAACTGTTTTTT
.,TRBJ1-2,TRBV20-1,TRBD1,CSLQGNYGYTF,TGCAGCCTACAGGGGAACTATGGCTACACCTTC
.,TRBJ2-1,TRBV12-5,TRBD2,CASGLGTSGGNGYNEQFF,TGTGCTAGTGGTTTAGGGACTAGCGGGGGGAACGGGTACAATGAGCAGTTCTTC
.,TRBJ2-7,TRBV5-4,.,CASSLGGGAASEQYF,TGTGCCAGCAGCTTGGGAGGGGGGGCGGCATCCGAGCAGTACTTC
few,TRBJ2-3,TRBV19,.,CASSPETTMRDTQYF,TGTGCCAGTAGCCCTGAGACGACTATGAGAGATACGCAGTATTTT
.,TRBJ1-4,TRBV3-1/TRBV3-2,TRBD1,CASSPGTGTATNEKLFF,TGTGCCAGCAGCCCCGGGACAGGGACGGCAACTAATGAAAAACTGTTTTTT
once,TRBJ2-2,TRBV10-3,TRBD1,CASRRTGGELGTGELFF,TGTGCCAGCCGCCGGACAGGGGGCGAATTGGGGACCGGGGAGCTGTTTTTT
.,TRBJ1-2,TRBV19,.,CASSIIADSYGYTF,TGTGCCAGTAGTATAATCGCAGACTCCTATGGCTACACCTTC
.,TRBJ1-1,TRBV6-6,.,CASSYGGLSTEAFF,TGTGCCAGCAGTTACGGAGGGTTGAGCACTGAAGCTTTCTTT
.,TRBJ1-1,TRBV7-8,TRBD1,CASSSHRGEGEAFF,TGTGCCAGCAGCTCACACAGGGGAGAGGGGGAAGCTTTCTTT
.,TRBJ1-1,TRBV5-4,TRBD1,CASSLAGGNTEAFF,TGTGCCAGCAGCTTGGCAGGGGGGAACACTGAAGCTTTCTTT
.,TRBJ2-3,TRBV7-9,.,CAGKGAGPVDTQYF,TGTGCCGGAAAAGGGGCAGGTCCCGTAGATACGCAGTATTTT
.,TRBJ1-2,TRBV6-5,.,CASSLQGGYGYTF,TGTGCCAGCAGTCTCCAGGGTGGGTATGGCTACACCTTC
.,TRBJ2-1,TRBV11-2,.,CASSPGAGTHNEQFF,TGTGCCAGCAGCCCAGGGGCAGGGACACACAATGAGCAGTTCTTC
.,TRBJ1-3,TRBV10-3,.,CAISESEPSGNTIYF,TGTGCCATCAGTGAGTCCGAACCGTCTGGAAACACCATATATTTT
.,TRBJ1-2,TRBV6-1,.,CASSGVRQEGGYGYTF,TGTGCCAGCAGTGGGGTCCGGCAGGAAGGGGGCTATGGCTACACCTTC
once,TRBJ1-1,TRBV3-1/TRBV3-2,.,CASSQDSWGRYLNTEAFF,TGTGCCAGCAGCCAAGATTCGTGGGGGCGCTACTTGAACACTGAAGCTTTCTTT
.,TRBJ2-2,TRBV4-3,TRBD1,CASSQQPGQATGELFF,TGCGCCAGCAGCCAGCAACCGGGACAGGCAACCGGGGAGCTGTTTTTT
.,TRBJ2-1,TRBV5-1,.,CASSLPDNEQFF,TGCGCCAGCAGCTTGCCGGACAATGAGCAGTTCTTC
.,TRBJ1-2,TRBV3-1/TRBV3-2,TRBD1,CASSDRVLNYGYTF,TGTGCCAGCAGTGACAGGGTCCTTAACTATGGCTACACCTTC
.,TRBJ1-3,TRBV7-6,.,CASSLDMGVGNTIYF,TGTGCCAGCAGTCTTGATATGGGGGTAGGAAACACCATATATTTT
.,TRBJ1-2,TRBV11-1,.,CASSAGRAHGYTF,TGTGCCAGCAGCGCCGGCAGGGCTCATGGCTACACCTTC
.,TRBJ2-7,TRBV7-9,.,CASSFSYEQYF,TGTGCCAGCAGCTTCTCCTACGAGCAGTACTTC
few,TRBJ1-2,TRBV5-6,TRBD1,CASSFRDRGLYGYTF,TGTGCCAGCAGCTTCCGGGACAGGGGCCTCTATGGCTACACCTTC
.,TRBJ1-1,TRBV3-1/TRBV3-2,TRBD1,CASRRQGSNTEAFF,TGTGCCAGCAGGCGACAGGGTTCGAACACTGAAGCTTTCTTT
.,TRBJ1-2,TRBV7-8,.,CASSLLEQGYGYTF,TGTGCCAGCAGCTTACTCGAACAGGGATATGGCTACACCTTC
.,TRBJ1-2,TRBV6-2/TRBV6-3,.,CASSYSGSTRRYTF,TGTGCCAGCAGTTACTCGGGATCCACTCGACGCTACACCTTC
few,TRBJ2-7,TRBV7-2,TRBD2,CASSFGGRDVSEQYF,TGTGCCAGCAGCTTCGGCGGGAGGGATGTTAGCGAGCAGTACTTC
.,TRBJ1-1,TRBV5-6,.,CASSSAGATKLDTEAFF,TGTGCCAGCAGCTCCGCCGGGGCAACGAAGTTGGACACTGAAGCTTTCTTT
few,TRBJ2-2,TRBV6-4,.,CASSGISGELFF,TGTGCCAGCAGTGGCATTTCCGGGGAGCTGTTTTTT
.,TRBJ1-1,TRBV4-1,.,CASSQERLNTEAFF,TGCGCCAGCAGCCAAGAAAGGCTAAACACTGAAGCTTTCTTT
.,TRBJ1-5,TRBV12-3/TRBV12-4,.,CASSLSPGQPQHF,TGTGCCAGCAGTTTAAGTCCGGGTCAGCCCCAGCATTTT
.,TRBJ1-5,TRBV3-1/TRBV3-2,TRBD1,CASSQATGVGNQPQHF,TGTGCCAGCAGCCAAGCCACAGGGGTGGGAAATCAGCCCCAGCATTTT
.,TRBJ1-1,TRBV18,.,CASSPLRGAGLNTEAFF,TGTGCCAGCTCACCACTTAGGGGGGCTGGGTTGAACACTGAAGCTTTCTTT